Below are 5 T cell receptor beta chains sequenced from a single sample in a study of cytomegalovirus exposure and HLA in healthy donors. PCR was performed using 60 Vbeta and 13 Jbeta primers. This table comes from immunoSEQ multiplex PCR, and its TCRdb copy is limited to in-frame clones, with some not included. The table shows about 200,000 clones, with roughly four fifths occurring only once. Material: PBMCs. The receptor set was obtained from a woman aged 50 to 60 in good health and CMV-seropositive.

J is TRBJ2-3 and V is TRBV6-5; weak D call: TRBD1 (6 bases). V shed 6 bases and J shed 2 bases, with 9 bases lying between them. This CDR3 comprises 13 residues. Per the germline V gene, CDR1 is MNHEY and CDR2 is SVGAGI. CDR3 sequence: CASRWTATDTQYF. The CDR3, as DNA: TGTGCCAGCAGGTGGACAGCCACAGATACGCAGTATTTT.

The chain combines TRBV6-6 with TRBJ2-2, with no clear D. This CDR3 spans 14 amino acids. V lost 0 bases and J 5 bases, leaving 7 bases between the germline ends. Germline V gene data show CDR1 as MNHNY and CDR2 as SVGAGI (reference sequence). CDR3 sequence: CASSYSQATGELFF. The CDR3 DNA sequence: TGTGCCAGCAGTTACTCGCAGGCAACCGGGGAGCTGTTTTTT.

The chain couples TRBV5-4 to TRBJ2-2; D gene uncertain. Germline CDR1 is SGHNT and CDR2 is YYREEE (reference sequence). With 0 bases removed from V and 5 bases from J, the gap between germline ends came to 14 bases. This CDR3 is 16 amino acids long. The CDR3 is CASSLALTRNTGELFF. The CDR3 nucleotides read TGTGCCAGCAGCTTGGCCTTAACGAGAAATACCGGGGAGCTGTTTTTT.

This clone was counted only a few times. This CDR3 is CASRSTSRKEQFF. CDR3 sequence (DNA): TGTGCCAGTAGGTCCACTTCTAGGAAGGAGCAGTTCTTC. The chain uses TRBV19 and TRBJ2-1; no definite D call. Per germline, CDR1 LNHDA and CDR2 SQIVND (reference sequence). Trimming left V 6 bases short and J 10 bases short, with 16 bases between. The CDR3 covers 13 residues.

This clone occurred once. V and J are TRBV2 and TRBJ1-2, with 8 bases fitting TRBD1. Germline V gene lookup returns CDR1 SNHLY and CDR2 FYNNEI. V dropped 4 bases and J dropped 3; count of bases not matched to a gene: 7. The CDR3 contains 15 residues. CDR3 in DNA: TGTGCCAGCAGTGTTTTCTCCAGGGGGCACTATGGCTACACCTTC. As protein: CASSVFSRGHYGYTF.